The clone carrying this T cell receptor beta chain was recorded a few times. CDR1 and CDR2 from the germline V gene are LNHDA and SQIVND (reference sequence). CDR3 size: 12 residues. V lost 5 bases, J lost 5 bases, and 9 bases lay in between. The sample comes from a study of cytomegalovirus exposure and HLA in healthy donors. Sequencing was performed with immunoSEQ multiplex PCR; in TCRdb, only in-frame clones are kept and a portion is missing. The sample holds roughly 100,000 clones; 88% are singletons and the top ten take about 2%. The V and J genes are TRBV19 and TRBJ2-5; D perhaps matches TRBD1 (5 bases). The source of this sequence is a woman under 30 in good health and CMV-seropositive. The sample comprised PBMCs. CDR3 bases: TGTGCCAGTAGTCAGGGTAGCGAGACCCAGTACTTC. It specifies CASSQGSETQYF.